The 27 T cell receptor beta chains listed next were all sequenced from one sample in a study of T cells expressing NK-cell markers. TCRdb re-called the 5' RACE reads and catalogs CDR3 proteins one per entry, DNA excluded. Its clone listing holds about half a million distinct CDR3 sequences. The sequenced sample was blood T cells: a sorted CD56 or NKG2C T cell subset, CD4+ or CD8+ T cells, or bulk PBMC T cells (not recorded which). The source is a woman between 50 and 59 years old in good health.

The V call is TRBV7-9, the J call TRBJ2-1; with no DNA, the TCRdb D assignment of TRBD2 cannot be verified. The CDR3 length is 16 residues. From germline, CDR1 is SEHNR and CDR2 FQNEAQ (reference sequence). The CDR3 sequence: CASSSTTGTRWNEQFF.

The chain joins TRBV3-1 to TRBJ2-1. The V gene's germline CDR1 is LGHDT and CDR2 YNNKEL (reference sequence). The CDR3 covers 14 residues. The CDR3 sequence: CASSDTKRTNEQFF.

The gene calls are TRBV7-9 and TRBJ1-4; TCRdb's D call, TRBD1, is unchecked because there is no DNA. The CDR3 totals 16 residues. Germline V CDR1 and CDR2: SEHNR, FQNEAQ (reference sequence). The CDR3 is CASSLAGTGLGEKLFF.

The V gene is TRBV12-3 or TRBV12-4, the J gene TRBJ2-1; the D call from TCRdb, TRBD1, cannot be confirmed without DNA. This CDR3 is 15 amino acids long. The CDR3 here is CASSPPKSSYNEQFF.

The CDR3 sequence: CASNMQMAYGYTF. The V gene is TRBV2, the J gene TRBJ1-2. The CDR3 extends over 13 amino acids. Germline CDR1 SNHLY, CDR2 FYNNEI.

The V gene is TRBV20-1, the J gene TRBJ2-1. This CDR3 spans 14 amino acids. Germline V gives CDR1 DFQATT, CDR2 SNEGSKA (reference sequence). The CDR3 loop is CSASSRSSYNEQFF.

The chain uses TRBV5-1 and TRBJ2-3; there is no DNA to check the TCRdb D call of TRBD1. Germline V CDR1 and CDR2: SGHRS, YFSETQ. The CDR3 loop spans 17 amino acids. CDR3 amino acids: CASSFLNLGGGTDTQYF.

The chain is built from TRBV12-3 or TRBV12-4 and TRBJ2-7. This CDR3 is 13 amino acids long. Here the CDR3 reads CASSLGSSYEQYF.

The V and J genes are TRBV30 and TRBJ2-5; checking the TCRdb D call of TRBD1 is not possible without DNA. The CDR3 consists of 12 residues. Germline CDR1 reads GTSNPN; CDR2 reads SVGIG (reference sequence). The CDR3 sequence: CAWSNRGETQYF.

The rearrangement uses TRBV24-1 and TRBJ2-1. Germline loops: CDR1 KGHDR, CDR2 SFDVKD. The CDR3 covers 14 residues. This chain's CDR3 is CATSDRRSSNEQFF.

The chain joins TRBV6-1 to TRBJ2-3; TCRdb's assignment of TRBD1 cannot be checked, as there is no DNA. The CDR3 loop spans 13 amino acids. Germline CDR1 and CDR2: MNHNS and SASEGT. The CDR3: CASTGQNTDTQYF.

CDR3 in amino acids: CATSKMGQAGVYEQYF. The chain combines TRBV15 with TRBJ2-7; lacking DNA, the TRBD1 call made by TCRdb goes unchecked. The CDR3 consists of 16 residues. The V gene's germline CDR1 is LNHNV and CDR2 YYDKDF (reference sequence).

V is TRBV10-3 and J is TRBJ1-5; with no DNA, the TCRdb D assignment of TRBD1 cannot be verified. From germline, CDR1 is ENHRY and CDR2 SYGVKD. The length of the CDR3 is 16 residues. The CDR3 loop reads CAISESTGAGNQPQHF.

The chain carries TRBV18 and TRBJ2-2; TCRdb names TRBD2, which stays unverified in the absence of DNA. CDR1 KGHSH and CDR2 LQKENI come from the germline V gene. The CDR3 contains 15 residues. The CDR3 protein is CASSPPFLALGELFF.

The chain is built from TRBV28 and TRBJ1-6; the D call from TCRdb, TRBD1, cannot be confirmed without DNA. Looked up from germline, CDR1 is MDHEN and CDR2 is SYDVKM. This CDR3 spans 15 amino acids. The CDR3 region is CASSPPTGQGSPLHF. The full variable domain, completed using reference TRBV28 and TRBJ1-6, is DVKVTQSSRYLVKRTGEKVFLECVQDMDHENMFWYRQDPGLGLRLIYFSYDVKMKEKGDIPEGYSVSREKKERFSLILESASTNQTSMYLCASSPPTGQGSPLHFGNGTRLTVT.

The CDR3: CASSSNTGHNYGYTF. V usage is TRBV27 and J usage is TRBJ1-2; the D call from TCRdb, TRBD1, cannot be confirmed without DNA. The CDR3 is made up of 15 amino acids. The germline V gene has CDR1 MNHEY and CDR2 SMNVEV (reference sequence).

This chain connects TRBV29-1 to TRBJ2-7; TCRdb gives TRBD2 as the D gene, but with no DNA this cannot be confirmed. This CDR3 is 12 amino acids long. Germline values: CDR1 SQVTM, CDR2 ANQGSEA. This CDR3 is CSVKKRDYEQYF.

The chain carries TRBV14 and TRBJ2-1; without DNA, the TCRdb call of TRBD2 cannot be checked. The CDR3 length is 15 residues. From germline, CDR1 is SGHDN and CDR2 FVKESK. The CDR3 protein is CASSQDQVAEVEQFF.

V is TRBV20-1 and J is TRBJ2-7; no DNA is available, so the TRBD2 call from TCRdb remains unchecked. Germline V gene lookup returns CDR1 DFQATT and CDR2 SNEGSKA (reference sequence). This CDR3 spans 16 amino acids. The CDR3 spells CSASPSGRSNGYEQYF.

V usage is TRBV10-1 and J usage is TRBJ2-1. The CDR3 is 15 amino acids. Per the germline V gene, CDR1 is WNHNN and CDR2 is SYGVQD (reference sequence). This CDR3 reads CASSEFLDVGNEQFF.

The chain has TRBV10-3 and TRBJ2-3. Germline V gene lookup returns CDR1 ENHRY and CDR2 SYGVKD. The CDR3 runs 12 residues. The CDR3 sequence: CAISEGSDTQYF.

The rearrangement joins TRBV6-5 to TRBJ2-5; TCRdb proposes TRBD1, but this gene call is untestable without DNA. Looked up from germline, CDR1 is MNHEY and CDR2 is SVGAGI. The length of the CDR3 is 18 residues. The CDR3 protein is CASSTPHASGRGEETQYF.

The chain employs TRBV14 and TRBJ2-3. In germline, CDR1 is SGHDN, CDR2 FVKESK. The CDR3 is 15 residues long. The CDR3 sequence: CASSQRDSYPDTQYF.

The V gene is TRBV9, the J gene TRBJ1-5. Germline V gene sequence: CDR1 SGDLS, CDR2 YYNGEE. This CDR3 comprises 15 residues. CDR3 residues: CASSRTGGLGQPQHF.

V usage is TRBV29-1 and J usage is TRBJ1-1. This CDR3 has 12 amino acids. Per the germline V gene, CDR1 is SQVTM and CDR2 is ANQGSEA. The CDR3: CSVRISMTEAFF.

This rearrangement joins TRBV5-1 to TRBJ2-1; the D call of TRBD2 rests on TCRdb alone, since no DNA is present to check it. Germline assignment: CDR1 SGHRS and CDR2 YFSETQ. The CDR3 length is 15 residues. The CDR3 sequence is CASRAGGEGYNEQFF.

This chain links TRBV25-1 with TRBJ2-7; the D call of TRBD1 rests on TCRdb alone, since no DNA is present to check it. Germline values: CDR1 MGHDK, CDR2 SYGVNS. CDR3 length equals 13 residues. The CDR3 loop is CASSEGGGYEQYF.